Described below is a single T cell receptor (beta chain) sequence and its context. This sample was taken from a study of OX40 agonist ivuxolimab in advanced cancers. The wider study: Treatment of patients was with ivuxolimab, an agonistic anti-OX40 (CD134) antibody.

Assay: immunoSEQ multiplex PCR; the TCRdb copy retains only in-frame clones and omits some. The data hold 65,000 to 100,000 clones, with roughly 94% observed a single time. V lost 0 bases and J lost 6; bases outside the gene matches: 9. Germline loops: CDR1 MGHRA, CDR2 YSYEKL. This CDR3 spans 16 amino acids. This material consisted of CD4+ or CD8+ T cells sorted from blood, taken in a trial of the OX40 agonist ivuxolimab. This TCR was sampled from an adult with an advanced solid tumor such as melanoma, head and neck, liver or kidney cancer. This chain uses TRBV4-1 with TRBJ2-7; 9 bases fit TRBD2. CDR3 nucleotide sequence: TGCGCCAGCAGCCAAGATGTGGCTAGCGGGGCCCCCGAGCAGTACTTC. Translating it yields CASSQDVASGAPEQYF.